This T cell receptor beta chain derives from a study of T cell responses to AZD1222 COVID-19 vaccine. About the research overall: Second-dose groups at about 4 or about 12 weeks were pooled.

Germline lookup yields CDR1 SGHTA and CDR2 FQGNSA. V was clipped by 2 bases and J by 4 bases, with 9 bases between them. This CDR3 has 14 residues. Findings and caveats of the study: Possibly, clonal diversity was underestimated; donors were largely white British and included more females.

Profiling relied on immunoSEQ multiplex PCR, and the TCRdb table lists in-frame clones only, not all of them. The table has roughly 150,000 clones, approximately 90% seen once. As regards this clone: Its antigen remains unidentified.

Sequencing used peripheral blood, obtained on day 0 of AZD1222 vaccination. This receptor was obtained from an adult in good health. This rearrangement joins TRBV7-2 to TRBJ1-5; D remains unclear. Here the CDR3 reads CASSLNSPNQPQHF. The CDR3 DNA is TGTGCCAGCAGCTTAAACTCTCCGAATCAGCCCCAGCATTTT.